Listed below are T cell receptor beta chains from one sample, sequenced in a study of cytomegalovirus exposure and HLA in healthy donors. Only in-frame clones appear in the TCRdb table, and some are missing; sequencing was by immunoSEQ multiplex PCR. Among more than 95,000 clones listed, roughly 78% were seen once. The sequencing sample was made of PBMCs. These receptors all stem from a man aged 25 to 40 in good health and CMV-seropositive. The CDR3 runs from the conserved cysteine through the conserved F or W. D genes are given only for firm matches. Size is omitted from some rows. Given values are once, few, many or a class for expanded clones.

size	D	J	V	CDR3	DNA
NA	NA	TRBJ2-7	TRBV6-5	CASSLNRASYEQYF	TGTGCCAGCAGTTTAAACAGGGCTTCCTACGAGCAGTACTTC
NA	TRBD2	TRBJ2-1	TRBV9	CASSGTSGSGNEQFF	TGTGCCAGCAGCGGGACTAGCGGGAGTGGCAATGAGCAGTTCTTC
once	NA	TRBJ2-7	TRBV4-2	CASSQVFSGAYEQYF	TGTGCCAGCAGCCAAGTATTTAGCGGAGCCTACGAGCAGTACTTC
NA	TRBD2	TRBJ2-1	TRBV9	CASSPYGGNGNEQFF	TGTGCCAGCAGCCCCTACGGGGGGAATGGGAATGAGCAGTTCTTC
few	NA	TRBJ2-7	TRBV6-6	CASSPQGSYEQYF	TGTGCCAGCAGTCCACAGGGTTCCTACGAGCAGTACTTC
NA	NA	TRBJ1-1	TRBV6-1	CASRSGIRTEAFF	TGTGCCAGCAGATCAGGGATTAGGACTGAAGCTTTCTTT
NA	NA	TRBJ2-2	TRBV9	CVSSRADQNTGELFF	TGTGTCAGCAGTCGAGCGGACCAGAACACCGGGGAGCTGTTTTTT
NA	NA	TRBJ1-5	TRBV21-1	CASSTERGIGNQPQHF	TGTGCCAGCAGCACCGAGAGGGGGATTGGCAATCAGCCCCAGCATTTT
NA	TRBD1	TRBJ2-3	TRBV2	CASRGQYVSADTQYF	TGTGCCAGCAGGGGACAGTATGTTAGCGCAGATACGCAGTATTTT
once	TRBD2	TRBJ2-3	TRBV6-5	CASSPPAGAPDTQYF	TGTGCCAGCAGCCCCCCAGCGGGAGCCCCAGATACGCAGTATTTT
NA	TRBD2	TRBJ2-1	TRBV19	CATQRVRGLATEQFF	TGTGCCACCCAGAGGGTCCGGGGACTAGCCACCGAGCAGTTCTTC
NA	TRBD1	TRBJ1-2	TRBV18	CASSERQGAYGYTF	TGTGCCAGCTCAGAAAGACAGGGTGCCTATGGCTACACCTTC
NA	TRBD1	TRBJ2-7	TRBV20-1	CSARQGYEQYF	TGCAGTGCCCGACAGGGGTACGAGCAGTACTTC
NA	TRBD1	TRBJ1-1	TRBV19	CASIMGTGGMNTEAFF	TGTGCCAGTATTATGGGGACAGGGGGCATGAACACTGAAGCTTTCTTT
NA	NA	TRBJ2-7	TRBV9	CASSPRTEPYEQYF	TGTGCCAGCAGCCCGAGAACCGAACCCTACGAGCAGTACTTC
NA	NA	TRBJ2-7	TRBV9	CASSVGGTDYEQYF	TGTGCCAGCAGCGTGGGGGGTACAGACTACGAGCAGTACTTC
NA	NA	TRBJ1-4	TRBV5-1	CASSVPGDQGKLFF	TGCGCCAGCAGTGTACCAGGGGACCAGGGAAAACTGTTTTTT
NA	NA	TRBJ1-3	TRBV5-4	CASGERSGNTIYF	TGTGCCAGCGGGGAGCGCTCTGGAAACACCATATATTTT
NA	NA	TRBJ2-5	TRBV18	CASSPDTRQYQTQYF	TGTGCCAGCTCACCCGACACTAGGCAGTATCAGACCCAGTACTTC
NA	TRBD2	TRBJ2-3	TRBV19	CASTQFPAGPTDTQYF	TGTGCCAGTACCCAGTTCCCAGCGGGGCCCACAGATACGCAGTATTTT
NA	NA	TRBJ2-2	TRBV6-5	CASSSGGDTGELFF	TGTGCCAGCAGTTCCGGGGGAGACACCGGGGAGCTGTTTTTT
NA	NA	TRBJ1-2	TRBV10-1	CASSDGGPGYTF	TGCGCCAGCAGTGATGGGGGCCCTGGCTACACCTTC
few	NA	TRBJ2-7	TRBV5-1	CASKQDTLYEQYF	TGCGCCAGCAAACAGGACACCCTATACGAGCAGTACTTC
once	NA	TRBJ2-2	TRBV11-3	CASSHTRTRDVGELFF	TGTGCCAGCAGCCACACCCGCACCAGGGATGTCGGGGAGCTGTTTTTT
NA	NA	TRBJ2-2	TRBV5-5	CASSFQPTGTGELFF	TGTGCCAGCAGCTTTCAACCCACGGGTACCGGGGAGCTGTTTTTT
NA	TRBD1	TRBJ2-5	TRBV28	CASSHRGQETQYF	TGTGCCAGCAGTCACAGGGGACAAGAGACCCAGTACTTC
once	TRBD2	TRBJ2-1	TRBV27	CASRQRLAGGWNEQFF	TGTGCCAGCAGGCAGAGGCTAGCGGGAGGTTGGAATGAGCAGTTCTTC
NA	NA	TRBJ1-5	TRBV28	CPYIGGCHYNQPQHF	TGCCCGTATATAGGGGGATGTCACTACAATCAGCCCCAGCACTTT